Each of the 7 T cell receptor beta chains below was sequenced from the same sample in a study of Ad26.COV2.S vaccination and SARS-CoV-2 variants. Only in-frame clones appear in the TCRdb table, and some are missing; sequencing was by immunoSEQ multiplex PCR. The sample yields about 370,000 clones, around nine tenths seen once. Treatment reported: roughly 20 received Ad26.COV2.S at low or high dose, single or two shots; about 5 received placebo; per-sample allocation not given. Samples came from day 63 after the first vaccine or placebo injection. Sequences were derived from peripheral blood, sampled in a trial of Ad26.COV2.S vaccine versus placebo. Every receptor here comes from a person aged 18-65 years who received the Ad26.COV2.S COVID-19 vaccine or a placebo.

The V and J genes are TRBV5-1 and TRBJ1-1, with D tentatively TRBD1 (5 bases). V lost 4 bases, J lost 3 bases, and 13 bases lay in between. The CDR3 runs to 14 residues. CDR1 is SGHRS and CDR2 is YFSETQ in the germline V gene. CDR3 in amino acids: CASSAHGADTEAFF. The CDR3 region has the DNA TGCGCCAGCAGCGCCCACGGGGCGGACACTGAAGCTTTCTTT.

The chain is built from TRBV9 and TRBJ2-3; 11 bases map to TRBD2. Germline CDR1 SGDLS, CDR2 YYNGEE. CDR3 size: 15 residues. V trimming: 3 bases; J trimming: 2 bases; junction bases outside the gene matches: 2. The CDR3 loop is CASSEGLADTDTQYF. Here the CDR3 DNA reads TGTGCCAGCAGCGAGGGACTAGCGGACACAGATACGCAGTATTTT.

J is TRBJ1-2 and V is TRBV9; 10 bases are a match to TRBD1. Germline values: CDR1 SGDLS, CDR2 YYNGEE. J lost 4 bases, V lost 4 bases, and 7 bases had no gene match. The CDR3 is 15 residues long. CDR3 loop: CASSPRDRGIYGYTF. The CDR3, as DNA: TGTGCCAGCAGCCCCCGGGACAGGGGTATCTATGGCTACACCTTC.

This rearrangement joins TRBV11-3 to TRBJ1-4; D not certain. Germline-derived CDR1 and CDR2 are SGHNT and YENEEA. V lost 6 bases and J 5 bases, leaving 19 bases between the germline ends. The length of the CDR3 is 16 residues. DNA of the CDR3: TGTGCCAGCAGATGGCCCTGCAATGGGGAGAATGAAAAACTGTTTTTT. Its protein product is CASRWPCNGENEKLFF.

The genes are TRBV6-5 and TRBJ2-1; 10 bases align to TRBD1. The germline gives CDR1 MNHEY, CDR2 SVGAGI. This CDR3 is built from 16 residues. The ends lost 0 bases at V and 6 bases at J; junction bases unmatched: 5. In nucleotides, the CDR3 is TGTGCCAGCAGTTACTCTGGGACAGGGGTTGGCAATGAGCAGTTCTTC. Encoded protein: CASSYSGTGVGNEQFF.

The rearrangement uses TRBV20-1 and TRBJ2-5; D is uncertain. Between the trimmed V and J ends, which lost 3 bases and 14 bases, there was a span of 25 bases. Germline CDR1 is DFQATT and CDR2 is SNEGSKA (reference sequence). This CDR3 is 14 amino acids long. The CDR3 DNA sequence: TGCAGTGCTAGTCCAGTCCAAAGTGCAGACCAGGTTTACTTC. Amino acids: CSASPVQSADQVYF.

This chain joins TRBV28 and TRBJ2-3; 9 nucleotides match TRBD1. Trimming removed 5 bases from V and 1 base from J; junction bases left unmatched: 4. The germline V gene has CDR1 MDHEN and CDR2 SYDVKM. The CDR3 is 15 residues long. The CDR3 DNA reads TGTGCCAGCAGTCCCGGGACAGGGCGCACAGATACGCAGTATTTT. It yields the protein CASSPGTGRTDTQYF.